Each of the 7 T cell receptor beta chains below was sequenced from the same sample in a study of T cell repertoires in cytomegalovirus infection. TCRdb reprocessed the reads with MiXCR, giving one entry per CDR3 protein. Of under 350,000 distinct CDR3 sequences listed, about 9.1% are singletons. The sample taken for sequencing was PBMCs. Receptor source: a human donor in good health (CMV status not recorded). Some clones in this sample may be carry-over from other donors' samples.

This clonotype was seen at least ten times. The chain carries TRBV5-1 and TRBJ1-2; maybe TRBD1 (5 bases). The V end was cut by 4 bases, the J end by 8 bases, with 18 bases between. The CDR3 runs 14 residues. Germline V gene lookup returns CDR1 SGHRS and CDR2 YFSETQ. DNA of the CDR3: TGCGCCAGCAGCACCGCCGGGACCTTGTGGGGCTACACCTTC. It specifies CASSTAGTLWGYTF.

V and J are TRBV29-1 and TRBJ2-3; the D is unclear. The CDR3 loop spans 10 amino acids. V lost 5 bases, J lost 5 bases, and 5 bases lay in between. Germline lookup yields CDR1 SQVTM and CDR2 ANQGSEA. The CDR3 reads CSVWGDTQYF. In nucleotides, the CDR3 is TGCAGCGTTTGGGGAGATACGCAGTATTTT.

Many counts were recorded for this clonotype. This chain links TRBV18 with TRBJ2-7; possibly TRBD1 for D (5 bases). Looked up from germline, CDR1 is KGHSH and CDR2 is LQKENI. This CDR3 region has 14 residues. Deletions cut 2 bases from V and 2 bases from J, with 10 bases between. The CDR3 sequence: CASSPKGFAYEQYF. The CDR3 region has the DNA TGTGCCAGCTCACCAAAGGGGTTTGCCTACGAGCAGTACTTC.

This clonotype was seen ten or more times. This chain joins TRBV7-2 and TRBJ1-1; D is undetermined. Germline V gene data show CDR1 as SGHTA and CDR2 as FQGNSA. The CDR3 is 13 residues long. With 6 bases removed from V and 7 bases from J, the gap between germline ends came to 15 bases. The CDR3 DNA follows: TGTGCCAGCAGTCACATTTGGGGTATTGAAGCTTTCTTT. Its translation: CASSHIWGIEAFF.

Only a few counts were recorded for this clonotype. This rearrangement joins TRBV5-1 to TRBJ1-1; 11 bases fit TRBD1. The J segment lost 11 bases and the V segment lost 0 bases, leaving 3 bases of the junction unmatched. There are 13 residues in the CDR3. Per the germline V gene, CDR1 is SGHRS and CDR2 is YFSETQ. The DNA of the CDR3 is TGCGCCAGCAGCTTGGGGGACAGGGGGACGGCTTTCTTT. It yields the protein CASSLGDRGTAFF.

The chain combines TRBV2 with TRBJ1-6; 8 bases line up with TRBD1. Germline lookup yields CDR1 SNHLY and CDR2 FYNNEI. The CDR3 is made up of 15 amino acids. J was trimmed by 5 bases and V by 6 bases; bases with no gene match: 6. The CDR3 DNA is TGTGCCAGCAGCCCGGACAGGGCGAATAATTCACCCCTCCACTTT. Amino acid sequence: CASSPDRANNSPLHF.

Many counts were recorded for this clonotype. J is TRBJ2-3 and V is TRBV20-1; D is perhaps TRBD2 (6 bases). Between the trimmed V and J ends, which lost 5 bases and 0 bases, there was a span of 18 bases. CDR1 and CDR2 (germline): DFQATT, SNEGSKA (reference sequence). CDR3 length: 16 amino acids. Written as DNA, the CDR3 is TGCAGTGCTTTTCGGGGGTCTCGTACTAGCACAGATACGCAGTATTTT. Translating it yields CSAFRGSRTSTDTQYF.